This T cell receptor beta chain was found in a study of blood T cell repertoires in COVID-19. Sequencing used immunoSEQ multiplex PCR; TCRdb keeps in-frame clones, though not all of them. This sample yields 350,000 or so clones, of which about 90% are seen a single time; 1% belongs to the top ten. This CDR3 is built from 16 residues. Germline CDR1 GTSNPN, CDR2 SVGIG (reference sequence). V trimming: 3 bases; J trimming: 9 bases; junction bases outside the gene matches: 16. V usage is TRBV30 and J usage is TRBJ2-1; 8 positions agree with TRBD2. The clonotype comes from a woman aged 25 to 45 who had recovered from COVID-19. The specimen was PBMCs or T cells enriched from blood (not recorded which). CDR3 DNA sequence: TGTGCCTGGAGCCTGGGGCCGGGGGGGCTAGTAGGTGAGCAGTTCTTC. It yields the protein CAWSLGPGGLVGEQFF.